What follows is one TCR beta chain and its context. The data belong to a study of blood T cell repertoires in COVID-19. Study-level information: COVID-19 samples, acute and convalescent, were from the United States, Italy and Spain. T cells, B-cell-depleted T cells, or PBMCs supplied cDNA or gDNA.

The CDR3 length is 16 residues. V was clipped by 0 bases and J by 6 bases, with 14 bases between them. Germline V gives CDR1 LGHNA, CDR2 YNFKEQ. Method: immunoSEQ multiplex PCR; TCRdb's copy keeps in-frame clones and lacks some. The profile shows around 90,000 clones, roughly 80% of them singletons. The specimen was peripheral blood. V gene TRBV4-2 combines with J gene TRBJ1-4, with D hard to call. The TCR comes from a human donor in a cohort sampled during active COVID-19. CDR3 protein: CASSQELRPRDEKLFF. The CDR3 DNA reads as TGTGCCAGCAGCCAAGAGCTCAGGCCCCGAGATGAAAAACTGTTTTTT.